This T cell receptor (beta chain) was sequenced during a study of T cells in Graves' hyperthyroidism and ophthalmopathy. General study findings and limits: Ophthalmopathy, which appeared later, was predicted by the model a median around 6.5 months before onset.

The CDR3 runs 14 residues. Trimming removed 3 bases from V and 7 bases from J, with 13 bases in between. From germline, CDR1 is LNHDA and CDR2 SQIVND (reference sequence). Many counts were recorded for this clonotype. The antigen is undetermined. The hyperthyroidism was newly diagnosed and had lasted under 2 months; the patients were aged 18 to 65. It was RNA transcripts that yielded the amplified TCR beta CDR3 regions. HTBI primers were used for first-round RT-PCR of the TCR CDR3. TCRdb re-derived calls from the multiplex PCR reads in MiXCR, one entry per CDR3 protein. The sample carries roughly 380,000 distinct CDR3 sequences, more than 11% recorded once.

The chain carries TRBV19 and TRBJ1-5, with TRBD1 as a possible D gene (6 bases). Source material: blood. The origin of this receptor is a woman between 55 and 75 years old with Graves' hyperthyroidism. CDR3 nucleotides: TGTGCCAGTAGTATTGGGGGGCAGGAGCAGCCCCAGCATTTT. Translating gives CASSIGGQEQPQHF.